The next 28 T cell receptor beta chains were all read from a single sample in a study of shared clonotypes between healthy human individuals (dated by TCRdb to about 2020). Library prep was done by the immunoSEQ multiplex PCR assay. TCRdb obtained this table from immuneACCESS and retained in-frame rearrangements with V and J assigned. These tables miss some clones; where compared with another copy, unresolved V genes account for less than half of the shortfall, and the remainder is unexplained. This sample lists a few million clones; 85% to 95% were detected once. Roughly 0.14% of the sample rests with the top ten. Sequences were obtained from naive CD4+ T cells sorted from blood. The label giving this sample's cell subset or site can be read as: CD45RA+ positively selected. These receptors all come from a man between 18 and 29 years old in good health.

In this sample, this clone turned up a few times. The same CDR3 also results from other DNA sequences found in this sample. The chain joins TRBV29-1 to TRBJ1-3; the D is unclear. Trimming cost V 4 bases and J 3 bases, with 4 bases left between them. The germline V gene encodes CDR1 SQVTM and CDR2 ANQGSEA. This CDR3 has 11 residues. CDR3 sequence: CSVGSGNTIYF. CDR3 sequence (DNA): TGCAGCGTTGGTAGTGGAAACACCATATATTTT.

The chain combines TRBV7-2 with TRBJ1-6; D gene ambiguous. Germline values: CDR1 SGHTA, CDR2 FQGNSA. V was shortened by 5 bases and J by 4 bases, with 15 bases between the two germline ends. This CDR3 is built from 16 residues. CDR3 amino acids: CASSPLLGIYNSPLHF. The CDR3 DNA reads as TGTGCCAGCAGCCCGCTCCTGGGAATTTATAATTCACCCCTCCACTTT.

The CDR3: CASSAQGGRFGNQPQHF. In DNA, the CDR3 is TGTGCCAGTAGTGCCCAGGGGGGCCGGTTCGGCAATCAGCCCCAGCATTTT. This chain connects TRBV19 to TRBJ1-5; 7 bases fit TRBD1. The CDR3 runs to 17 residues. J lost 2 bases, V lost 5 bases, and 12 bases had no gene match. In germline, CDR1 is LNHDA, CDR2 SQIVND (reference sequence).

The sample holds one count of this clone. V and J are TRBV5-1 and TRBJ1-6; TRBD1 matches at 9 bases. The CDR3 consists of 15 residues. V was pared by 4 bases and J by 8 bases, with 7 bases of the junction left unmatched. Germline V gene data show CDR1 as SGHRS and CDR2 as YFSETQ. Written as DNA, the CDR3 is TGCGCCAGCAGCCCAATAACAGGGGGCGATTCACCCCTCCACTTT. Translation: CASSPITGGDSPLHF.

The chain uses TRBV27 and TRBJ2-7, with D tentatively TRBD1 (5 bases). V was cut by 6 bases and J by 0 bases, with 12 bases left in between. CDR3 size: 14 residues. Germline CDR1 is MNHEY and CDR2 is SMNVEV (reference sequence). The CDR3 sequence: CASSRSDSSYEQYF. The CDR3 nucleotides read TGTGCCAGCAGCAGGAGCGACAGCTCCTACGAGCAGTACTTC.

This chain connects TRBV12-5 to TRBJ1-4; the match to TRBD1 covers 10 bases. Germline V CDR1 and CDR2: LGHNT, FRNRAP. J lost 6 bases, V lost 1 base, and 5 bases had no gene match. The CDR3 sequence is 16 residues long. In DNA form, the CDR3 reads TGTGCTAGTGGTTTGGGTACGACAGGGGGCCATGAAAAACTGTTTTTT. This gives the protein CASGLGTTGGHEKLFF. The full variable domain, with the rest looked up from reference TRBV12-5 and TRBJ1-4, is DARVTQTPRHKVTEMGQEVTMRCQPILGHNTVFWYRQTMMQGLELLAYFRNRAPLDDSGMPKDRFSAEMPDATLATLKIQPSEPRDSAVYFCASGLGTTGGHEKLFFGSGTQLSVL.

Points on this clone: Other DNA sequences within the sample encode an identical CDR3. Here the CDR3 reads CASSVGLAGNYEQYF. The CDR3 region has the DNA TGTGCCAGCAGCGTAGGGCTAGCGGGGAACTACGAGCAGTACTTC. The rearrangement uses TRBV9 and TRBJ2-7; 9 positions agree with TRBD2. CDR1 is SGDLS, CDR2 YYNGEE, per germline. The CDR3 has 15 amino acids. With 0 bases clipped from V and 3 bases from J, the junction kept 4 bases outside the gene matches.

The CDR3 protein is CASSPLANSNSPLHF. DNA for the CDR3: TGCGCCAGCAGCCCCTTAGCCAACAGTAATTCACCCCTCCACTTT. The chain uses TRBV5-1 and TRBJ1-6; D is unresolved. Germline CDR1 SGHRS, CDR2 YFSETQ. The CDR3 is 15 amino acids. V was trimmed by 4 bases and J by 6 bases, leaving 14 bases between them.

J is TRBJ2-1 and V is TRBV10-3, with D perhaps matching TRBD1 (6 bases). In germline, CDR1 is ENHRY, CDR2 SYGVKD. The CDR3 is made up of 13 amino acids. V lost 6 bases to trimming and J lost 3 bases, with 9 bases between them. The CDR3 protein is CAIRGHLYNEQFF. CDR3 in DNA: TGTGCCATCAGGGGACACCTCTACAATGAGCAGTTCTTC.

Regarding this clone: Other DNA sequences in this specimen translate into the identical CDR3. The chain employs TRBV29-1 and TRBJ2-7; the D call may be TRBD1 or TRBD2 (5 bases each). V dropped 5 bases and J dropped 2 bases, with 13 bases sitting between them. From germline, CDR1 is SQVTM and CDR2 ANQGSEA. The CDR3 has 13 amino acids. The CDR3 DNA sequence: TGCAGCGTTACCGGGACGGTAACCTACGAGCAGTACTTC. Protein sequence: CSVTGTVTYEQYF.

The V gene is TRBV6-5, the J gene TRBJ1-5, with a tentative D call TRBD1 (6 bases). This CDR3 contains 15 residues. Germline CDR1 reads MNHEY; CDR2 reads SVGAGI. V was cut by 6 bases and J by 0 bases, with 12 bases left in between. The CDR3 DNA reads as TGTGCCAGCAGCCCCAAGACAGGTAGCAATCAGCCCCAGCATTTT. Translated, it gives CASSPKTGSNQPQHF.

This sequence joins TRBV5-1 and TRBJ1-3; no definite D call. CDR3 length: 18 residues. Germline V gene lookup returns CDR1 SGHRS and CDR2 YFSETQ. V was cut by 7 bases and J by 0 bases, with 23 bases left in between. The CDR3 protein is CASSERAAAFTSGNTIYF. The CDR3 DNA reads as TGCGCCAGCTCCGAACGGGCAGCCGCTTTTACCTCTGGAAACACCATATATTTT.

This clone was observed a handful of times. This rearrangement joins TRBV2 to TRBJ1-6, with 10 bases identical to TRBD1. V dropped 2 bases and J dropped 8; count of bases not matched to a gene: 3. This CDR3 has 15 amino acids. Germline values: CDR1 SNHLY, CDR2 FYNNEI. The CDR3, as DNA: TGTGCCAGCAGTGAATGGGGGACAGGGGATTCACCCCTCCACTTT. This gives the protein CASSEWGTGDSPLHF.

This clone showed up just once. This sequence joins TRBV19 and TRBJ2-1, with 7 bases matching TRBD1. The germline gives CDR1 LNHDA, CDR2 SQIVND (reference sequence). With 5 bases clipped from V and 7 bases from J, the junction kept 8 bases outside the gene matches. This CDR3 comprises 14 residues. CDR3 sequence reads: CASSATGWKNEQFF. CDR3 coding DNA: TGTGCCAGTAGTGCGACAGGGTGGAAAAATGAGCAGTTCTTC.

The CDR3 reads CASSYPRDRHTDTQYF. CDR3 DNA: TGTGCCAGCAGCTATCCACGGGACAGACACACAGATACGCAGTATTTT. The rearrangement uses TRBV5-8 and TRBJ2-3; the match to TRBD1 covers 7 bases. Trimming cost V 3 bases and J 2 bases; bases outside gene matches: 9. CDR3 length: 16 residues. The germline CDR1 and CDR2 sequences are SGHTS and YDEGEE.

To note about this clone: The same CDR3 also results from other DNA sequences found in this sample. The rearrangement uses TRBV6-5 and TRBJ2-3, with a weak D call TRBD1 (6 bases). CDR1 and CDR2 from the germline V gene are MNHEY and SVGAGI. The CDR3 loop spans 13 amino acids. Trimming shortened V by 5 bases and J by 3 bases, and 9 bases separated the two germline ends. The CDR3 reads CASSRGTTDTQYF. The CDR3 region has the DNA TGTGCCAGCAGTAGAGGGACAACAGATACGCAGTATTTT.

The chain uses TRBV19 and TRBJ1-1, with 10 bases matching TRBD1. J gave up 5 bases and V 3 bases, and 21 bases lay outside the gene matches. CDR1 LNHDA and CDR2 SQIVND come from the germline V gene (reference sequence). The CDR3 is 20 residues long. CDR3 residues: CASSIKRNRTGGLLGTEAFF. CDR3 DNA sequence: TGTGCCAGTAGTATCAAGCGCAACAGGACAGGGGGATTGTTAGGGACTGAAGCTTTCTTT.

This rearrangement joins TRBV30 to TRBJ2-5, with D possibly being TRBD1 (6 bases). This CDR3 has 15 residues. V was clipped by 1 base and J by 3 bases, with 15 bases between them. Per the germline V gene, CDR1 is GTSNPN and CDR2 is SVGIG (reference sequence). CDR3: CAWSAGPGQKETQYF. The DNA for the CDR3 is TGTGCCTGGAGTGCGGGGCCCGGACAGAAAGAGACCCAGTACTTC.

The J gene is TRBJ1-5, the V gene TRBV28; D is perhaps TRBD1 (6 bases). The germline gives CDR1 MDHEN, CDR2 SYDVKM. The germline V and J ends were trimmed by 6 bases and 4 bases, with 10 bases remaining between them. This CDR3 is 13 amino acids long. CDR3 protein: CASSTTGNQPQHF. The CDR3 DNA reads TGTGCCAGCAGCACAACAGGGAATCAGCCCCAGCATTTT.

This clone was seen only a few times. V gene TRBV27 combines with J gene TRBJ1-5; D is possibly TRBD1 (5 bases). The CDR3 spans 12 residues. Germline loops: CDR1 MNHEY, CDR2 SMNVEV (reference sequence). Deletions cut 4 bases from V and 6 bases from J, with 7 bases between. Here the CDR3 reads CASSYGGQPQHF. The DNA of the CDR3 is TGTGCCAGCAGTTATGGGGGTCAGCCCCAGCATTTT.

Only a few counts were recorded for this clone. The chain is built from TRBV27 and TRBJ1-6; 7 nucleotides align to TRBD1. V trimming: 4 bases; J trimming: 6 bases; junction bases outside the gene matches: 3. The CDR3 has 14 amino acids. Germline V lookup: CDR1 MNHEY, CDR2 SMNVEV (reference sequence). CDR3 region: CASSSGTANSPLHF. In DNA form, the CDR3 reads TGTGCCAGCAGTTCCGGGACAGCTAATTCACCCCTCCACTTT.

The rearrangement uses TRBV9 and TRBJ2-5, with 7 bases that match TRBD1. Germline CDR1 SGDLS, CDR2 YYNGEE. The CDR3 consists of 15 residues. J was trimmed by 3 bases and V by 0 bases; bases with no gene match: 5. Here the CDR3 reads CASSVGGTVKETQYF. CDR3 nucleotides: TGTGCCAGCAGCGTAGGAGGGACAGTGAAAGAGACCCAGTACTTC.

The chain has TRBV19 and TRBJ1-1; D is undetermined. Germline CDR1 and CDR2: LNHDA and SQIVND (reference sequence). This CDR3 comprises 12 residues. Trimming shortened V by 5 bases and J by 10 bases, and 14 bases separated the two germline ends. CDR3 sequence: CASSEGRVTAFF. The CDR3 nucleotides are TGTGCCAGTAGTGAAGGGCGGGTTACAGCTTTCTTT.

The chain recombines TRBV5-1 with TRBJ2-1; tentatively, D is TRBD2 (6 bases). Per the germline V gene, CDR1 is SGHRS and CDR2 is YFSETQ. The V gene lost 0 bases and the J gene lost 8 bases, with 15 bases spanning the gap. The CDR3 sequence is 15 residues long. The CDR3 sequence is CASSLARDWGYEQFF. The CDR3, as DNA: TGCGCCAGCAGCTTGGCCCGGGACTGGGGCTATGAGCAGTTCTTC.

The V and J genes are TRBV30 and TRBJ2-2; maybe TRBD1 (6 bases). CDR1 GTSNPN and CDR2 SVGIG come from the germline V gene (reference sequence). Trimming took 4 bases from V and 9 from J, leaving 21 bases between them. CDR3 length: 15 residues. The CDR3 nucleotides are TGTGCCTGGACTACAGGGCAGGACGGGAAACGGGAGCTGTTTTTT. It encodes CAWTTGQDGKRELFF.

The gene calls are TRBV5-6 and TRBJ2-6; D perhaps matches TRBD2 (6 bases). Germline V CDR1 and CDR2: SGHDT, YYEEEE. This CDR3 has 15 residues. Trimming took 0 bases from V and 3 from J, leaving 7 bases between them. CDR3 sequence (DNA): TGTGCCAGCAGCTTGGTGGGAGGTGGGGCCAACGTCCTGACTTTC. The encoded protein is CASSLVGGGANVLTF.

A single count supports this clone. The CDR3 coding sequence is TGCGCCAGCAGCTTTTGGCAGGGGTTGGAGACCCAGTACTTC. The encoded protein is CASSFWQGLETQYF. The V gene is TRBV5-1, the J gene TRBJ2-5, with D possibly being TRBD1 (6 bases). Germline V CDR1 and CDR2: SGHRS, YFSETQ. CDR3 size: 14 residues. V lost 2 bases, J lost 5 bases, and 13 bases lay in between.

The rearrangement links TRBV5-4 to TRBJ2-7; 9 bases fit TRBD2. J was trimmed by 0 bases and V by 4 bases; bases with no gene match: 8. The CDR3 contains 16 residues. Germline assignment: CDR1 SGHNT and CDR2 YYREEE (reference sequence). In DNA form, the CDR3 reads TGTGCCAGCAGCCACCATAGCGGGGGAAACTCCTACGAGCAGTACTTC. It encodes CASSHHSGGNSYEQYF.